This T cell receptor (beta chain) was retrieved from a study of blood T cell repertoires in COVID-19. Study summary: Both acute and convalescent COVID-19 samples were obtained from the United States, Italy and Spain.

Germline V gene data show CDR1 as SGHVS and CDR2 as FQNEAQ. The CDR3 length is 16 residues. V shed 4 bases and J shed 6 bases, with 21 bases lying between them. Generated by immunoSEQ multiplex PCR, the TCRdb table keeps only in-frame clones and is missing some. The sample has 120,000 to 150,000 clones; 85% to 90% are singletons. The sample comprised peripheral blood. The rearrangement joins TRBV7-8 to TRBJ1-1; the D is unclear. The receptor was isolated from a man in his forties or fifties who had recovered from COVID-19. The CDR3 loop reads CASSSEGWGIMAEAFF. The CDR3 nucleotides are TGTGCCAGCAGCTCGGAGGGATGGGGTATTATGGCTGAAGCTTTCTTT.